Listed here are 3 T cell receptor beta chains from one sample, sequenced in a study of vaccination and CD4 T cells after COVID-19. Which antigens these TCRs recognize remains unknown. Treatment in this sample: approximately nine-day PBMC culture with coronavirus spike peptide pools or control peptides (ViraFEST assay). Unexposed donor CD4+ T cells predated the COVID-19 pandemic, collected 2011-2018. With the Oncomine TCR Beta short-read assay, DNA from cultured CD4+ T cells was sequenced. Investigators isolated genomic DNA from cultured CD4+ T cells. TCRdb itself ran the PCR reads through MiXCR, one entry per CDR3 protein. The data contain over 8,500 distinct CDR3 sequences, about 28% of them singletons. The sequencing sample was made of CD4+ T cells from blood, cultured in vitro. These receptor sequences come from a human donor in good health.

This chain's CDR3 is CASSYRLAGGPYNEQFF. The DNA of the CDR3 is TGTGCCAGCAGTTACAGACTAGCGGGAGGGCCATACAATGAGCAGTTCTTC. This sequence joins TRBV6-5 and TRBJ2-1; 14 positions agree with TRBD2. The CDR3 loop spans 17 amino acids. From germline, CDR1 is MNHEY and CDR2 SVGAGI. V lost 2 bases, J lost 4 bases, and 4 bases stayed unmatched.

This clonotype was recorded a few times. The gene calls are TRBV20-1 and TRBJ2-1, with a tentative D call TRBD1 (5 bases). Germline V gene sequence: CDR1 DFQATT, CDR2 SNEGSKA (reference sequence). With 7 bases removed from V and 9 bases from J, the gap between germline ends came to 16 bases. This CDR3 spans 12 amino acids. In DNA form, the CDR3 reads TGCAGTGTCTTCCCCTCGACAGCTGAGCAGTTCTTC. Its protein is CSVFPSTAEQFF.

This clonotype was counted a few times. The V and J genes are TRBV9 and TRBJ1-1; D call uncertain. Germline V lookup: CDR1 SGDLS, CDR2 YYNGEE. Trimming took 0 bases from V and 6 from J, leaving 9 bases between them. This CDR3 contains 13 residues. DNA for the CDR3: TGTGCCAGCAGCGTAGATACTAGGTCTGAAGCTTTCTTT. The encoded protein is CASSVDTRSEAFF.